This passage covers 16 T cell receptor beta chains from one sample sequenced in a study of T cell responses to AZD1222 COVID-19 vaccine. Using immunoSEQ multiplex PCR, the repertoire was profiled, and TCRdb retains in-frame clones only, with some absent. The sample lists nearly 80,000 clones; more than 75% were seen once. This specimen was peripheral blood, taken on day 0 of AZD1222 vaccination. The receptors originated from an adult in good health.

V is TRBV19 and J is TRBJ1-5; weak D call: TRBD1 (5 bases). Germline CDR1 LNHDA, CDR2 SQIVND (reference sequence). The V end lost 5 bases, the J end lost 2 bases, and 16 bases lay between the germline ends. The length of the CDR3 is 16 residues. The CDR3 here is CASSSHGIRGNQPQHF. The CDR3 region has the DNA TGTGCCAGTAGTTCCCACGGGATCAGGGGCAATCAGCCCCAGCATTTT.

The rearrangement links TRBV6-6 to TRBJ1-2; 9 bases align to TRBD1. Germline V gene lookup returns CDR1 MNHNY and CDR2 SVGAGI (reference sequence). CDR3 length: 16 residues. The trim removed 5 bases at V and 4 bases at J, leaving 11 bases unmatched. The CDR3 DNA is TGTGCCAGCAGTGCGACCTCCGGGACAGGGTCCTATGGCTACACCTTC. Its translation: CASSATSGTGSYGYTF.

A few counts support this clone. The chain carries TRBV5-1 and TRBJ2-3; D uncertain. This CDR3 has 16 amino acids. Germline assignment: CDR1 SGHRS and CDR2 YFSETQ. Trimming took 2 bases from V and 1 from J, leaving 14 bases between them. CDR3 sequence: CASSFGQVRRTDTQYF. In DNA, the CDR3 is TGCGCCAGCAGCTTCGGTCAGGTCCGACGCACAGATACGCAGTATTTT.

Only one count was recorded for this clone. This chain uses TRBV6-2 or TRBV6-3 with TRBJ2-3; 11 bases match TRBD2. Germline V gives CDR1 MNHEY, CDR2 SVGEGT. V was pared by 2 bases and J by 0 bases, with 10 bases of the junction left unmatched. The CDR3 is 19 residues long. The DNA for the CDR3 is TGTGCCAGCAGTTACCCTTATAGCGGGAGGGGAAGAAGCACAGATACGCAGTATTTT. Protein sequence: CASSYPYSGRGRSTDTQYF.

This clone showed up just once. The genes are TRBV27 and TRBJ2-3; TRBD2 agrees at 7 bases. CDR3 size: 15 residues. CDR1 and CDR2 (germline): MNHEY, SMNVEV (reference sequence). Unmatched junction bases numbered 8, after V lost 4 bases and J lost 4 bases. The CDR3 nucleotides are TGTGCCAGCAGTTGGCTAGCGGTCCCCCCAGATACGCAGTATTTT. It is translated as CASSWLAVPPDTQYF.

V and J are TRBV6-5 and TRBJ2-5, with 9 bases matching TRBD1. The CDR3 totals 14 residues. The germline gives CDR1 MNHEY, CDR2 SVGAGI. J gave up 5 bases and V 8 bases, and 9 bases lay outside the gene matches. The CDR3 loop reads CASPGTGTRETQYF. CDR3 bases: TGTGCCAGCCCCGGGACAGGGACGAGGGAGACCCAGTACTTC.

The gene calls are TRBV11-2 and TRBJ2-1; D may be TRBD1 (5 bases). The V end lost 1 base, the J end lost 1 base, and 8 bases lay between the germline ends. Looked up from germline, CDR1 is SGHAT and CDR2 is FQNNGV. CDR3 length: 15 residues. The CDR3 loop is CASSLGQFSYNEQFF. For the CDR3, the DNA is TGTGCCAGCAGCTTAGGACAGTTTTCCTACAATGAGCAGTTCTTC.

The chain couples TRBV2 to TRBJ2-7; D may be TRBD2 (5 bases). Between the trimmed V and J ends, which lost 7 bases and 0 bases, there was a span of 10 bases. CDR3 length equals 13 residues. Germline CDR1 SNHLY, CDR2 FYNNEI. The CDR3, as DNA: TGTGCCAGCAAAAACGGGAACTCCTACGAGCAGTACTTC. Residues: CASKNGNSYEQYF. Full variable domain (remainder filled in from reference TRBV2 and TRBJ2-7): EPEVTQTPSHQVTQMGQEVILRCVPISNHLYFYWYRQILGQKVEFLVSFYNNEISEKSEIFDDQFSVERPDGSNFTLKIRSTKLEDSAMYFCASKNGNSYEQYFGPGTRLTVT.

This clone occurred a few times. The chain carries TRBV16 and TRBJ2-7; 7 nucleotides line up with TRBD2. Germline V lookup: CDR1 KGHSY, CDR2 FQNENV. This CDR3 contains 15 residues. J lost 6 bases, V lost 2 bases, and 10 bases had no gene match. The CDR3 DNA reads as TGTGCCAGCAGCCAACGACTAGCCGGTGAGGGCGAGCAGTACTTC. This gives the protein CASSQRLAGEGEQYF.

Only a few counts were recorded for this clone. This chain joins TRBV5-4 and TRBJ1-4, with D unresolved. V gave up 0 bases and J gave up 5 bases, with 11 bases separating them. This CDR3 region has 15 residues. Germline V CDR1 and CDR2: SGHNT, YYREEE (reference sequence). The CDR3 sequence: CASSLGSARNEKLFF. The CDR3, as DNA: TGTGCCAGCAGCTTGGGGAGTGCCAGGAATGAAAAACTGTTTTTT.

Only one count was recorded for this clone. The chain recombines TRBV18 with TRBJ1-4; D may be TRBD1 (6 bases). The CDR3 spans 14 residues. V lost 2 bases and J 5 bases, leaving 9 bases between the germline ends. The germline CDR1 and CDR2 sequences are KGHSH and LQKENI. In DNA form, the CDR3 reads TGTGCCAGCTCACCAGGGACAAAAAATGAAAAACTGTTTTTT. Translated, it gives CASSPGTKNEKLFF.

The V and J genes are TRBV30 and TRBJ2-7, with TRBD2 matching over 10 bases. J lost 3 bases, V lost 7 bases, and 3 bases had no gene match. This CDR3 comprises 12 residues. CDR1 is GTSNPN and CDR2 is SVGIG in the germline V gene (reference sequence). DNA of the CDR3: TGTGCCTTGGCTAGCGGGAGCTACGAGCAGTACTTC. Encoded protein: CALASGSYEQYF.

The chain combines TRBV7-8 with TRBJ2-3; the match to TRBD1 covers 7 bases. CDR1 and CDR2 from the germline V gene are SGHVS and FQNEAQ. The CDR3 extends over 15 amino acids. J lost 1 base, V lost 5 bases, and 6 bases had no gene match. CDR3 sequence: CASSRDRARTDTQYF. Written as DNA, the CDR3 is TGTGCCAGCAGCCGAGACAGGGCCCGCACAGATACGCAGTATTTT.

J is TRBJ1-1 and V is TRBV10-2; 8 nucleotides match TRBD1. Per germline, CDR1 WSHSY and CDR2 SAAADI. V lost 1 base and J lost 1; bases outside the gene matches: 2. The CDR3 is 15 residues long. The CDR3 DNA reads TGCGCCAGCAGTGAGTGGCAGGGGGCGAACACTGAAGCTTTCTTT. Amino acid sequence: CASSEWQGANTEAFF.

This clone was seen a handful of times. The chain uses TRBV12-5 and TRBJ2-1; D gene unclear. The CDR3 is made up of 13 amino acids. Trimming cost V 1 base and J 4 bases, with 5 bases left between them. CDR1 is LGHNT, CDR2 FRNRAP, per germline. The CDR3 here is CASGLGFYNEQFF. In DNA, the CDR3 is TGTGCTAGTGGTTTGGGGTTTTACAATGAGCAGTTCTTC.

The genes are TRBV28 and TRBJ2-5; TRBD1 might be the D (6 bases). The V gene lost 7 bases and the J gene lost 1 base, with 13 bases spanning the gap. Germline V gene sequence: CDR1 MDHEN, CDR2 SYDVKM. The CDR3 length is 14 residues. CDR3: CASTNGQLQETQYF. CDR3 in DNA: TGTGCCAGCACCAACGGACAGCTCCAAGAGACCCAGTACTTC.